The rows below give T cell receptor beta chains drawn from one sample of a study of CD8+CD57+ T cells in acquired aplastic anemia. A single record per CDR3 protein comes from TCRdb applying MiXCR to the reads. The sample yields about 20,000 distinct CDR3 sequences, almost 40% seen once. Material: CD8+CD57+ T cells sorted from PBMCs. The receptors originated from a human donor with aplastic anemia. Each CDR3 is given with its conserved first and last residue. Each record gives: J gene, V gene, CDR3 protein.

>TRBJ2-3|TRBV5-5
CASSLVPGTDTQYF
>TRBJ1-3|TRBV7-2
CASSLVPGQGTGNTIYF
>TRBJ2-1|TRBV24-1
CATSKTSGLRDEQFF
>TRBJ2-1|TRBV20-1
CSASVARYNEQFF
>TRBJ2-7|TRBV13
CASSLGPAGAYEQYF
>TRBJ2-1|TRBV3-1
CASSQDDRGHGINEQFF
>TRBJ1-2|TRBV12-3/TRBV12-4
CASNVGMYGYTF
>TRBJ2-3|TRBV12-3/TRBV12-4
CASSFRVGDTQYF
>TRBJ2-2|TRBV9
CASSPHRDRNTGELFF
>TRBJ2-7|TRBV7-8
CASSPPLSYEQYF
>TRBJ2-5|TRBV5-1
CASSLPSGGGETQYF
>TRBJ1-4|TRBV10-3
CAISEGRDVEKLFF
>TRBJ2-7|TRBV6-1
CASSGGGGGGEQQYF
>TRBJ2-1|TRBV7-9
CASSPPGQGATYSGNNEQFF
>TRBJ2-6|TRBV5-1
CASSLAVSSGANVLTF
>TRBJ1-2|TRBV14
CASRGGSYGYTF
>TRBJ2-5|TRBV20-1
CSARRSGETQYF
>TRBJ1-3|TRBV20-1
CSASSERGDLSGNTIYF
>TRBJ2-6|TRBV7-8
CASSLGAIGANVLTF
>TRBJ2-5|TRBV20-1
CSARIAGGPVTETQYF
>TRBJ2-2|TRBV18
CASSPITSGVTGELFF
>TRBJ2-1|TRBV7-6
CASSLNPGGRNEQFF
>TRBJ1-2|TRBV5-1
CSSTLGSGTPSNYGHTF
>TRBJ2-1|TRBV6-1
CATLVGWREINEQFF
>TRBJ2-1|TRBV10-3
CAISEVSSYNEQFF
>TRBJ1-1|TRBV9
CASSPIVRRKNTEAFF